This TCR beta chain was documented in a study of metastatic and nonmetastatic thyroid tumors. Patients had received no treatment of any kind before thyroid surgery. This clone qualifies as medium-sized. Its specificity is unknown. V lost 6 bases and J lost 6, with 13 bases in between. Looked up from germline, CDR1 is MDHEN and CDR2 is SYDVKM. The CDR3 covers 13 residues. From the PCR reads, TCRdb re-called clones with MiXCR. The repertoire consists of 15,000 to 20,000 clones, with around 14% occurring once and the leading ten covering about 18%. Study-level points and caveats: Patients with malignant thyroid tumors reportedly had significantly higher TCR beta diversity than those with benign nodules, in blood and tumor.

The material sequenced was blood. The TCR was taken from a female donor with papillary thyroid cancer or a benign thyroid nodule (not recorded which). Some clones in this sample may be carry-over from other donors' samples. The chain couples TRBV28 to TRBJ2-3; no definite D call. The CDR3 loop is CASRRDQLDTQYF. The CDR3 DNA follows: TGTGCCAGCAGACGCGACCAGCTGGATACGCAGTATTTT.